The clone carrying this T cell receptor (beta chain) came up a few times. All patients were untreated before thyroid surgery. TCRdb redid the clone calls on the PCR reads using MiXCR. The data contain more than 65,000 clones, 14% of them singletons. The data originate from a study of metastatic and nonmetastatic thyroid tumors. Across the whole study: Samples came from malignant and benign thyroid patients, and repertoires were compared across blood and tumor or nodule tissue.

This CDR3 region has 14 residues. The ends were cut back, 8 bases at V and 7 bases at J, with 18 bases in the middle. CDR1 and CDR2 from the germline V gene are MNHEY and SVGEGT. This chain joins TRBV6-2 or TRBV6-3 and TRBJ2-1; the D gene is possibly TRBD2 (6 bases). The TCR sequence derives from a male donor with papillary thyroid cancer or a benign thyroid nodule (not recorded which). Some clones in this sample may be carry-over from other donors' samples. The sequencing input was blood. The CDR3 DNA sequence: TGTGCCAGCGGATGGTCGCACGGAGGGAATGAGCAGTTCTTC. Its protein is CASGWSHGGNEQFF.